The clone carrying this T cell receptor beta chain was detected many times. TCRdb reprocessed the 5' RACE reads with MiXCR, giving one entry per CDR3 protein. The data contain approximately 230,000 distinct CDR3 sequences, 6% to 7% of them singletons. This specimen belongs to a study of identical twins. The sample also formed part of further work on T cells expressing NK-cell markers.

The TCR sequence derives from a woman younger than 35 in good health. Sequenced: CD8+ T cells sorted from blood.

For the CDR3, the DNA is TGCGCCAGCAGCTTCCAGGACGCCTACGAGCAGTACTTC. It yields the protein CASSFQDAYEQYF. This chain links TRBV5-1 with TRBJ2-7; no clear D gene. CDR1 is SGHRS and CDR2 is YFSETQ in the germline V gene. The V end was cut by 2 bases, the J end by 2 bases, with 8 bases between. The CDR3 consists of 13 residues.